The sequence of this T cell receptor beta chain was determined in a study of CD8+CD57+ T cells in acquired aplastic anemia. Study-level background: The average read count for CD4+ cells in healthy donors was around 11 million.

Per germline, CDR1 ENHRY and CDR2 SYGVKD. V shed 0 bases and J 3 bases; nucleotides not matched to a gene: 2. The CDR3 has 15 amino acids. This clonotype was recorded many times. What it binds is not known. Profiling that covered TCR beta VDJ and CDR3 relied on genomic DNA as its template. One entry per CDR3 protein results from TCRdb running MiXCR on the reads. Among about 220,000 distinct CDR3 sequences listed, around 32% were seen once. Study results and caveats: Roughly 31 CD8+ CDR3 sequences were shared between patients and controls. A significant difference in CD8+ Simpson's diversity between patients and controls was not found.

Input material: sorted CD4+, CD8+, or CD8+CD57+ T cells (not recorded which) from PBMCs. This sequence originates from a human donor in good health, serving as a control. The chain combines TRBV10-3 with TRBJ1-5; 7 bases are shared with TRBD1. The CDR3 DNA reads TGTGCCATCAGTGAGTCAACAGGGGTCAATCAGCCCCAGCATTTT. As protein: CAISESTGVNQPQHF.